One and the same sample provided the 6 T cell receptor beta chains below, sequenced in a study of response to subunit inactivated influenza vaccine. TCRdb fed the RT-PCR reads into MiXCR, producing one record per CDR3 protein. Of about 520,000 distinct CDR3 sequences detected, approximately 7.3% appear once; the ten largest clones hold under 15%. Sequencing was performed on PBMCs from blood, taken around 25 months after vaccination. These receptors were taken from a man aged 45-69 years who received an inactivated influenza vaccine.

CDR3 sequence (DNA): TGTGCCAGCAGCCGAGGCAGGGTTCAAGAGACCCAGTACTTC. It translates to CASSRGRVQETQYF. This chain uses TRBV28 with TRBJ2-5; D is possibly TRBD1 (5 bases). The V gene's germline CDR1 is MDHEN and CDR2 SYDVKM. The CDR3 has 14 amino acids. Trimming pared 6 bases from V and 2 bases from J, leaving 13 bases between.

V and J are TRBV6-1 and TRBJ2-3; maybe TRBD2 (7 bases). Deletions cut 5 bases from V and 4 bases from J, with 16 bases between. In germline, CDR1 is MNHNS, CDR2 SASEGT. The CDR3 runs 15 residues. In DNA form, the CDR3 reads TGTGCCAGCAGTAAAGGGGGGGGGCGGGCAGATACGCAGTATTTT. Protein sequence: CASSKGGGRADTQYF.

This clonotype was recorded a few times. This chain connects TRBV30 to TRBJ1-2; D gene unclear. Trimming pared 2 bases from V and 5 bases from J, leaving 12 bases between. Germline V gene lookup returns CDR1 GTSNPN and CDR2 SVGIG (reference sequence). The CDR3 loop spans 13 amino acids. The DNA of the CDR3 is TGTGCCTGGAGTAAGAACCTGGGGTATGGCTACACCTTC. Amino acid sequence: CAWSKNLGYGYTF.

The V call is TRBV20-1, the J call TRBJ2-7; TRBD1 matches 10 bases. The V gene end was trimmed by 6 bases and the J gene end by 2 bases; junction bases not matched to a gene: 4. CDR1 and CDR2 from the germline V gene are DFQATT and SNEGSKA (reference sequence). CDR3 size: 13 residues. This chain's CDR3 is CSARDRGPYEQYF. The CDR3, as DNA: TGCAGTGCGAGGGACAGGGGACCCTACGAGCAGTACTTC.

The table lists this clonotype with a few counts. The chain employs TRBV5-1 and TRBJ1-4; D is uncertain. The CDR3 spans 14 residues. V lost 1 base and J 3 bases, leaving 7 bases between the germline ends. Germline CDR1 is SGHRS and CDR2 is YFSETQ. CDR3 protein: CASSLQSSNEKLFF. The CDR3, as DNA: TGCGCCAGCAGCTTGCAGAGCTCTAATGAAAAACTGTTTTTT.

In this sample, this clonotype turned up a few times. The chain employs TRBV5-1 and TRBJ2-7; 8 positions agree with TRBD1. The germline gives CDR1 SGHRS, CDR2 YFSETQ. V gave up 0 bases and J gave up 7 bases; unmatched junction bases: 6. The CDR3 is made up of 14 amino acids. The CDR3 protein is CASSLDINRGEQYF. The CDR3 DNA reads TGCGCCAGCAGCTTGGATATTAACAGGGGGGAGCAGTACTTC.